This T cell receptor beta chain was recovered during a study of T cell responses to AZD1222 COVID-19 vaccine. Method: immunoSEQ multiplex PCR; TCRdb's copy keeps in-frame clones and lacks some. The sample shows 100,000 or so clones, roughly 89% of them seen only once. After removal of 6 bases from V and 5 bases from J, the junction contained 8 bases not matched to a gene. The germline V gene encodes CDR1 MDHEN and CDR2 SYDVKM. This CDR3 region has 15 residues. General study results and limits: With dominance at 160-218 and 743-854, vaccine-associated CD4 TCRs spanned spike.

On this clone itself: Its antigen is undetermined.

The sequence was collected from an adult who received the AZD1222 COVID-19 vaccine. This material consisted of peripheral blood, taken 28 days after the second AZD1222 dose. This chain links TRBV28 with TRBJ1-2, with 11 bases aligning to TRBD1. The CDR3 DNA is TGTGCCAGCAGGGCCGGGACAGGGGGGGGGTATGGCTACACCTTC. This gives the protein CASRAGTGGGYGYTF.